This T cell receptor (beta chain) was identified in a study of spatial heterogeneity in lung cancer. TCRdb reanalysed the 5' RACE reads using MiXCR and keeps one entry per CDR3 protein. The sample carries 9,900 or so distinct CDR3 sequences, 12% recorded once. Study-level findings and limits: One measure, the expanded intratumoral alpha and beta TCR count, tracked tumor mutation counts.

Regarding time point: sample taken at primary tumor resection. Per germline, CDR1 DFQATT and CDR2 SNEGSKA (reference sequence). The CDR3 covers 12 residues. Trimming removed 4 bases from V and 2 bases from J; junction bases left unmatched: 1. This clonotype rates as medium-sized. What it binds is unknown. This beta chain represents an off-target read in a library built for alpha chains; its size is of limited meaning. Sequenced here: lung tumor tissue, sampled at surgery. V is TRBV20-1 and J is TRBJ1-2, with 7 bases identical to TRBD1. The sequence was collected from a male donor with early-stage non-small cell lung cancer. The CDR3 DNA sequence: TGCAGTGCTACGGGACAGAACTATGGCTACACCTTC. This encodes CSATGQNYGYTF.